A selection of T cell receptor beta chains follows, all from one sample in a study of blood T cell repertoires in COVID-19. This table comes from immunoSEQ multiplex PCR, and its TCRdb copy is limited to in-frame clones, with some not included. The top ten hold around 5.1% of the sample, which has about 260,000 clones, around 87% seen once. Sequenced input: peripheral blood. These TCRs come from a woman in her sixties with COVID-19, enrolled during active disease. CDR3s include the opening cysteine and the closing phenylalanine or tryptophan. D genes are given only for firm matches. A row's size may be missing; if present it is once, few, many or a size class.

CATIAYDTEAFF,TGTGCCACGATAGCTTATGACACTGAAGCTTTCTTT,.,TRBV28,.,TRBJ1-1
CASSLRGLAGVNEQFF,TGTGCCAGCAGCTTACGGGGACTAGCGGGAGTGAATGAGCAGTTCTTC,TRBD2,TRBV7-3,.,TRBJ2-1
CASSQERGEAFF,TGCGCCAGCAGCCAAGAAAGGGGGGAAGCTTTCTTT,.,TRBV4-1,.,TRBJ1-1
CASSLGGTVEAFF,TGTGCCAGCAGCTTGGGTGGGACAGTTGAAGCTTTCTTT,TRBD1,TRBV5-4,.,TRBJ1-1
CASSFQRSGLNEQFF,TGCGCCAGCAGCTTCCAACGTAGCGGGCTCAATGAGCAGTTCTTC,TRBD2,TRBV5-1,.,TRBJ2-1
CASTILAGGPSGTGELFF,TGCGCCAGCACAATCCTGGCGGGAGGGCCCTCGGGGACCGGGGAGCTGTTTTTT,TRBD2,TRBV5-1,.,TRBJ2-2
CASSLAAIGNQPQHF,TGTGCCAGCAGCCTGGCGGCCATAGGCAATCAGCCCCAGCATTTT,.,TRBV7-8,.,TRBJ1-5
CASSVTLGAPLHF,TGTGCCAGCAGCGTGACCTTGGGGGCGCCCCTCCACTTT,.,TRBV9,few,TRBJ1-6
CAISGVRGSGSVTGELFF,TGTGCCATCAGTGGGGTTAGAGGTAGCGGGAGTGTCACCGGGGAGCTGTTTTTT,TRBD2,TRBV10-3,.,TRBJ2-2
CAISEGQAYISPLHF,TGTGCCATCAGTGAGGGACAGGCTTATATTTCACCCCTCCACTTT,TRBD1,TRBV10-3,few,TRBJ1-6
CASSPRGTGGDEQYF,TGCGCCAGCAGCCCCCGCGGGACAGGGGGCGATGAGCAGTACTTC,TRBD1,TRBV5-1,few,TRBJ2-7
CASSLAASGSFGNQETQYF,TGTGCCAGCAGCCTGGCGGCTAGCGGGAGTTTTGGGAACCAAGAGACCCAGTACTTC,TRBD2,TRBV7-8,.,TRBJ2-5
CASSLGAGLHGYTF,TGCGCCAGCAGCTTGGGCGCAGGGCTACATGGCTACACCTTC,.,TRBV5-1,.,TRBJ1-2
CASSLGAGTAINEQFF,TGTGCCAGCAGCTTAGGCGCTGGGACTGCGATTAATGAGCAGTTCTTC,.,TRBV7-9,.,TRBJ2-1
CASSLGYVPSTGELFF,TGTGCCAGTAGCCTAGGATACGTCCCTAGCACCGGGGAGCTGTTTTTT,.,TRBV19,.,TRBJ2-2
CAISESKGLAGNEQFF,TGTGCCATCAGTGAGTCGAAAGGCCTAGCGGGGAATGAGCAGTTCTTC,TRBD2,TRBV10-3,.,TRBJ2-1
CASSTRTRSTGELFF,TGTGCCAGTAGTACAAGGACTAGAAGCACCGGGGAGCTGTTTTTT,TRBD2,TRBV19,.,TRBJ2-2
CASSQGSVSYQPQHF,TGTGCCAGCAGCCAAGGGTCAGTCTCGTATCAGCCCCAGCATTTT,.,TRBV4-2,.,TRBJ1-5
CASSPEAGVGEQFF,TGTGCCAGCTCACCGGAGGCAGGGGTGGGTGAGCAGTTCTTC,.,TRBV18,.,TRBJ2-1
CASSVGGLQETQYF,TGTGCCAGCAGCGTGGGGGGACTGCAAGAGACCCAGTACTTC,.,TRBV9,once,TRBJ2-5
CASSVALGQAQETQYF,TGTGCCAGCAGCGTAGCCCTTGGGCAGGCCCAAGAGACCCAGTACTTC,.,TRBV9,.,TRBJ2-5
CASSYDRTVGSPLHF,TGTGCCAGCAGTTACGATCGGACAGTGGGTTCACCCCTCCACTTT,.,TRBV6-6,.,TRBJ1-6
CASSLAGLASGRARYF,TGCGCCAGCAGCTTGGCCGGTTTGGCTAGCGGGAGGGCACGGTACTTC,TRBD2,TRBV5-1,.,TRBJ2-5
CASSTLTGSHSPLHF,TGTGCCAGTAGTACCTTGACAGGGTCTCATTCACCCCTCCACTTT,TRBD1,TRBV19,few,TRBJ1-6
CASSLRFGRDSEAFF,TGTGCCAGCAGCTTGCGTTTCGGCAGGGATTCAGAAGCTTTCTTT,.,TRBV5-6,.,TRBJ1-1
CASSPTSSHEQYF,TGCGCCAGCAGCCCCACCTCTAGTCACGAGCAGTACTTC,.,TRBV5-1,.,TRBJ2-7
CASSPGGNSNTIYF,TGTGCCAGCTCACCAGGGGGCAACTCAAACACCATATATTTT,.,TRBV18,once,TRBJ1-3
CSVVEGVVETQYF,TGCAGCGTTGTTGAGGGAGTAGTAGAGACCCAGTACTTC,.,TRBV29-1,.,TRBJ2-5
CASRRESEQYF,TGTGCCAGCAGACGCGAGTCCGAGCAGTACTTC,.,TRBV6-5,.,TRBJ2-7
CASSQRPGQGFSGANVLTF,TGTGCCAGCAGCCAAAGGCCGGGACAGGGGTTCTCTGGGGCCAACGTCCTGACTTTC,TRBD1,TRBV3-1/TRBV3-2,.,TRBJ2-6
CASSLGLAGTDTQYF,TGTGCCAGCAGCTTAGGTCTAGCCGGCACAGATACGCAGTATTTT,.,TRBV13,once,TRBJ2-3
CASRLGGDYNEQFF,TGTGCCAGCCGGTTGGGGGGAGACTACAATGAGCAGTTCTTC,.,TRBV28,.,TRBJ2-1
CGARSSYNEQFF,TGCGGAGCGCGAAGCTCCTACAATGAGCAGTTCTTC,.,TRBV29-1,.,TRBJ2-1
CASSLAPVGGQPQHF,TGTGCCAGCAGCTTGGCCCCCGTGGGGGGTCAGCCCCAGCATTTT,.,TRBV5-8,.,TRBJ1-5
CASSLAPVTGELFF,TGTGCCAGCAGCTTGGCACCGGTCACCGGGGAGCTGTTTTTT,.,TRBV5-4,.,TRBJ2-2
CASSMTPTEAFF,TGTGCCAGTAGTATGACACCCACTGAAGCTTTCTTT,.,TRBV19,.,TRBJ1-1
CASSFLPGDGTQYF,TGTGCCAGCAGCTTCCTGCCGGGGGATGGGACCCAGTACTTC,.,TRBV7-9,.,TRBJ2-5
CASSRPGSWGNTEAFF,TGTGCCAGCAGCCGTCCCGGGAGTTGGGGGAACACTGAAGCTTTCTTT,.,TRBV28,.,TRBJ1-1
CASSTRGERQYF,TGTGCCAGTAGTACTCGAGGCGAAAGGCAGTACTTC,.,TRBV19,.,TRBJ2-7